Shown below are 25 T cell receptor beta chains from a single sample sequenced in a study of blood T cell repertoires in COVID-19. Sequencing used immunoSEQ multiplex PCR; TCRdb keeps in-frame clones, though not all of them. The sample carries some 230,000 clones, about 80% recorded once. The sample taken for sequencing was PBMCs or T cells enriched from blood (not recorded which). These receptors were taken from a man in his forties who had recovered from COVID-19.

J is TRBJ1-2 and V is TRBV6-1; TRBD1 matches 9 bases. Germline CDR1 reads MNHNS; CDR2 reads SASEGT. Trimming cost V 1 base and J 8 bases; bases outside gene matches: 2. CDR3 length equals 13 residues. The CDR3 loop is CASSEGTGAGYTF. The CDR3 DNA reads TGTGCCAGCAGTGAAGGGACAGGGGCCGGCTACACCTTC.

The chain couples TRBV9 to TRBJ2-5, with TRBD2 as a possible D gene (6 bases). Germline assignment: CDR1 SGDLS and CDR2 YYNGEE. The CDR3 sequence is 14 residues long. V gave up 6 bases and J gave up 1 base, with 13 bases separating them. The CDR3 DNA sequence: TGTGCCAGCAACGGCGGGGCCCCCCAAGAGACCCAGTACTTC. Protein product: CASNGGAPQETQYF.

This chain joins TRBV5-1 and TRBJ2-5; a weak D match, TRBD2 (5 bases). Trimming stripped 5 bases from V and 2 bases from J, with 10 bases between. Germline V gene data show CDR1 as SGHRS and CDR2 as YFSETQ. The CDR3 is made up of 13 amino acids. The CDR3 DNA reads TGCGCCAGCAGGTGGACTCCTCAAGAGACCCAGTACTTC. Translated, it gives CASRWTPQETQYF.

V gene TRBV5-1 combines with J gene TRBJ2-7; 8 bases match TRBD1. V trimming: 4 bases; J trimming: 5 bases; junction bases outside the gene matches: 8. There are 14 residues in the CDR3. CDR1 and CDR2 (germline): SGHRS, YFSETQ. CDR3 sequence: CASSQMGTGNEQYF. The CDR3 nucleotides are TGCGCCAGCAGCCAAATGGGGACAGGCAACGAGCAGTACTTC.

This clone was seen only once. V usage is TRBV5-6 and J usage is TRBJ2-2, with 8 bases fitting TRBD2. CDR3 size: 18 residues. Trimming at V came to 2 bases and at J to 3 bases, leaving 12 bases not matched to a gene. Germline CDR1 SGHDT, CDR2 YYEEEE. CDR3 bases: TGTGCCAGCAGCTTCCCCAGGACTAGGCGGGGGGACACCGGGGAGCTGTTTTTT. This translates into CASSFPRTRRGDTGELFF.

This clone has more than one count but fewer than ten. V and J are TRBV5-4 and TRBJ2-3; D gene uncertain. Germline loops: CDR1 SGHNT, CDR2 YYREEE (reference sequence). With 2 bases removed from V and 0 bases from J, the gap between germline ends came to 7 bases. The CDR3 extends over 14 amino acids. The CDR3 spells CASSFFGSTDTQYF. The CDR3 DNA is TGTGCCAGCAGCTTTTTCGGGAGCACAGATACGCAGTATTTT. The full variable domain, its missing parts supplied by reference TRBV5-4 and TRBJ2-3, is ETGVTQSPTHLIKTRGQQVTLRCSSQSGHNTVSWYQQALGQGPQFIFQYYREEENGRGNFPPRFSGLQFPNYSSELNVNALELDDSALYLCASSFFGSTDTQYFGPGTRLTVL.

The chain recombines TRBV7-2 with TRBJ1-2, with a possible D match to TRBD1 (6 bases). Per germline, CDR1 SGHTA and CDR2 FQGNSA. V was shortened by 2 bases and J by 4 bases, with 17 bases between the two germline ends. The CDR3 has 16 residues. CDR3 in DNA: TGTGCCAGCAGCTTAAACTGGGGGGGCGCCGTCTATGGCTACACCTTC. Residues: CASSLNWGGAVYGYTF.

This chain joins TRBV4-3 and TRBJ1-2, with D uncertain. Trimming cost V 0 bases and J 2 bases, with 10 bases left between them. The CDR3 consists of 15 residues. Germline CDR1 and CDR2: LGHNA and YSLEER. This CDR3 is CASSQDIGRNYGYTF. For the CDR3, the DNA is TGCGCCAGCAGCCAAGATATCGGCAGGAACTATGGCTACACCTTC.

The rearrangement links TRBV5-1 to TRBJ2-5, with TRBD2 as a possible D gene (5 bases). Deletions cut 2 bases from V and 5 bases from J, with 16 bases between. This CDR3 is built from 15 residues. Germline V gene lookup returns CDR1 SGHRS and CDR2 YFSETQ. The CDR3 here is CASSFLGESSETQYF. DNA of the CDR3: TGCGCCAGCAGCTTTTTGGGAGAAAGTTCGGAGACCCAGTACTTC.

This chain joins TRBV4-1 and TRBJ2-3; a possible D gene is TRBD1 (6 bases). V lost 1 base and J lost 1, with 12 bases in between. CDR3 size: 16 residues. Germline loops: CDR1 MGHRA, CDR2 YSYEKL. For the CDR3, the DNA is TGCGCCAGCAGCCAAGGATGGACAGCCGGCACAGATACGCAGTATTTT. Its translation: CASSQGWTAGTDTQYF.

This clone was counted once. This rearrangement joins TRBV10-3 to TRBJ1-1; D may be TRBD1 (6 bases). The CDR3 is 13 amino acids. Trimming took 10 bases from V and 0 from J, leaving 12 bases between them. Per the germline V gene, CDR1 is ENHRY and CDR2 is SYGVKD. The CDR3 DNA reads TGTGCCACCATGGGACAAATGAACACTGAAGCTTTCTTT. Translated, it gives CATMGQMNTEAFF.

J is TRBJ1-3 and V is TRBV5-5, with D maybe TRBD1 (6 bases). In germline, CDR1 is SGHKS, CDR2 YYEKEE (reference sequence). V was clipped by 0 bases and J by 4 bases, with 14 bases between them. This CDR3 has 16 amino acids. The CDR3 region is CASSLAGGALGNTIYF. In nucleotides, the CDR3 is TGTGCCAGCAGCTTGGCCGGGGGGGCGTTGGGAAACACCATATATTTT.

Details on this clone: The same CDR3 can be traced to other DNA sequences in this sample. V is TRBV18 and J is TRBJ1-1, with TRBD1 matching over 8 bases. The CDR3 spans 14 residues. V was clipped by 4 bases and J by 1 base; unmatched bases: 2. CDR1 is KGHSH, CDR2 LQKENI, per germline. CDR3 sequence: CASSRDRGNTEAFF. The CDR3 nucleotides read TGTGCCAGCTCACGTGACAGGGGGAACACTGAAGCTTTCTTT.

V and J are TRBV29-1 and TRBJ2-1, with D uncertain. CDR1 is SQVTM, CDR2 ANQGSEA, per germline. This CDR3 has 13 residues. Trimming removed 7 bases from V and 4 bases from J, with 14 bases in between. CDR3 amino acids: CSASRSRYNEQFF. Written as DNA, the CDR3 is TGCAGCGCTTCTCGAAGTCGGTACAATGAGCAGTTCTTC.

In nucleotides, the CDR3 is TGTGCCAGCAGCCCCGGGACTAGCGGGACAGGCGAGCAGTACTTC. This gives the protein CASSPGTSGTGEQYF. The chain combines TRBV11-2 with TRBJ2-7, with 13 bases lining up with TRBD2. CDR3 length: 15 amino acids. Losses at the gene ends were 5 bases for V and 6 bases for J; bases not matched to a gene: 7. Germline V CDR1 and CDR2: SGHAT, FQNNGV.

The V gene is TRBV7-2, the J gene TRBJ1-3; tentative D call: TRBD1 (6 bases). The length of the CDR3 is 17 residues. Trimming cost V 2 bases and J 0 bases, with 14 bases left between them. Germline V gene lookup returns CDR1 SGHTA and CDR2 FQGNSA. The chain's CDR3 is CASSLRQAHLSGNTIYF. The CDR3 DNA reads as TGTGCCAGCAGCTTAAGACAGGCCCATCTCTCTGGAAACACCATATATTTT.

This clone was observed a few times. The chain carries TRBV5-4 and TRBJ2-7; TRBD1 matches 8 bases. This CDR3 is 14 amino acids long. Unmatched junction bases numbered 5, after V lost 3 bases and J lost 3 bases. Germline-derived CDR1 and CDR2 are SGHNT and YYREEE (reference sequence). DNA for the CDR3: TGTGCCAGCAGCTCGCCGGACAGGGACTACGAGCAGTACTTC. Translation: CASSSPDRDYEQYF.

The rearrangement links TRBV7-9 to TRBJ2-7, with 8 bases lining up with TRBD1. This CDR3 has 15 amino acids. With 2 bases clipped from V and 6 bases from J, the junction kept 9 bases outside the gene matches. CDR1 is SEHNR and CDR2 is FQNEAQ in the germline V gene (reference sequence). The CDR3 nucleotides are TGTGCCAGCAGCTTAATGGGTTCAGGGGGCGGCGAGCAGTACTTC. This encodes CASSLMGSGGGEQYF.

The genes are TRBV6-2 or TRBV6-3 and TRBJ2-7; D remains unclear. The CDR3 is 12 amino acids. Trimming left V 2 bases short and J 5 bases short, with 7 bases between. Germline V CDR1 and CDR2: MNHEY, SVGEGT. The CDR3 DNA reads as TGTGCCAGCAGTTACCGTTCGGACGAGCAGTACTTC. Translating gives CASSYRSDEQYF.

The chain links TRBV5-1 to TRBJ2-7, with TRBD1 as a possible D gene (6 bases). The germline gives CDR1 SGHRS, CDR2 YFSETQ. CDR3 size: 15 residues. V dropped 4 bases and J dropped 2 bases, with 16 bases sitting between them. CDR3: CASSRSAGAAYEQYF. DNA of the CDR3: TGCGCCAGCAGCCGATCGGCAGGGGCAGCCTACGAGCAGTACTTC.

The rearrangement uses TRBV4-3 and TRBJ2-1; tentatively, D is TRBD1 (5 bases). Germline V gene sequence: CDR1 LGHNA, CDR2 YSLEER. V dropped 0 bases and J dropped 12 bases, with 21 bases sitting between them. The CDR3 consists of 16 residues. CDR3 region: CASSQDGAALRWVQFF. CDR3 nucleotides: TGCGCCAGCAGCCAAGATGGGGCGGCCCTAAGGTGGGTGCAGTTCTTC.

The rearrangement links TRBV29-1 to TRBJ2-5; 15 positions agree with TRBD2. V lost 3 bases, J lost 2 bases, and 1 base stayed unmatched. Germline-derived CDR1 and CDR2 are SQVTM and ANQGSEA. This CDR3 has 15 amino acids. CDR3 sequence: CSVEGTSGGQETQYF. The DNA for the CDR3 is TGCAGCGTTGAGGGGACTAGCGGGGGGCAAGAGACCCAGTACTTC.

The rearrangement links TRBV10-3 to TRBJ1-6; a possible D gene is TRBD1 (5 bases). Germline lookup yields CDR1 ENHRY and CDR2 SYGVKD. This CDR3 region has 14 residues. V was clipped by 2 bases and J by 7 bases, with 9 bases between them. The DNA of the CDR3 is TGTGCCATCAGTGAGGGACACTGGAATTCACCCCTCCACTTT. This sequence encodes CAISEGHWNSPLHF.

This clone was observed a handful of times. The chain has TRBV6-5 and TRBJ2-5; D is uncertain. Germline V gene lookup returns CDR1 MNHEY and CDR2 SVGAGI. V lost 10 bases, J lost 2 bases, and 20 bases lay in between. This CDR3 contains 15 residues. The CDR3 sequence is CATEALWVWQETQYF. The CDR3 nucleotides are TGTGCCACCGAGGCACTTTGGGTCTGGCAAGAGACCCAGTACTTC.

The genes are TRBV19 and TRBJ2-7, with 7 bases that match TRBD2. Germline trimming cut 5 bases from V and 2 bases from J; bases unmatched to any gene: 9. Germline V gene sequence: CDR1 LNHDA, CDR2 SQIVND (reference sequence). This CDR3 is built from 15 residues. The CDR3 nucleotides are TGTGCCAGTAGTGGGGGGGTAGGGACTACCTACGAGCAGTACTTC. As protein: CASSGGVGTTYEQYF.